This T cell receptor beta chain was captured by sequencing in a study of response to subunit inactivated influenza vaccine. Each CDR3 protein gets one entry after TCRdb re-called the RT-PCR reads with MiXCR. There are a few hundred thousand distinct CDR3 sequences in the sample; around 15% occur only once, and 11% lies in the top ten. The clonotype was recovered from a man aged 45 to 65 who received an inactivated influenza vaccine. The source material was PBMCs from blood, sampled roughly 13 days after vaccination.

CDR3 in amino acids: CASSQEMNTEAFF. CDR3 in DNA: TGTGCCAGCTCACAAGAAATGAACACTGAAGCTTTCTTT. The genes are TRBV18 and TRBJ1-1; D remains ambiguous. The V and J ends lost 4 bases and 0 bases respectively, with 6 bases between them. This CDR3 region has 13 residues. The germline V gene encodes CDR1 KGHSH and CDR2 LQKENI.